This T cell receptor (beta chain) derives from a study of chemoradiotherapy in HPV16-positive cancers. Study-wide points: HPV-specific T cells were functionally defined from only a couple of HPV16-positive patients.

Worth noting for this clone: Its target is not known.

Germline V gene data show CDR1 as SGHTA and CDR2 as FQGNSA. The CDR3 has 13 residues. V was cut by 5 bases and J by 5 bases, with 13 bases left in between. TCRdb's copy holds only in-frame clones and misses some; the assay was immunoSEQ multiplex PCR. Here the sample spans about 20,000 clones, about nine tenths being singletons. The genes are TRBV7-2 and TRBJ2-7; possibly TRBD1 for D (5 bases). This specimen consisted of blood, obtained from a patient who underwent chemoradiotherapy. The clonotype comes from a human donor with HPV-associated anogenital cancer. The CDR3 coding sequence is TGTGCCAGCAGCCCAACTGGGGCTAACGAGCAGTACTTC. Its protein is CASSPTGANEQYF. Full variable domain (outside the CDR3, taken from reference TRBV7-2 and TRBJ2-7): GAGVSQSPSNKVTEKGKDVELRCDPISGHTALYWYRQSLGQGLEFLIYFQGNSAPDKSGLPSDRFSAERTGGSVSTLTIQRTQQEDSAVYLCASSPTGANEQYFGPGTRLTVT.